Listed below are T cell receptor beta chains from one sample, sequenced in a study of cytomegalovirus exposure and HLA in healthy donors. Some clones are missing from TCRdb's copy, which holds only in-frame ones; the method was immunoSEQ multiplex PCR. The profile shows fewer than 130,000 clones, approximately 80% of them singletons. The sequencing sample was made of PBMCs. All receptors derive from a female donor in good health and CMV-seropositive. Both conserved end residues are trimmed from each CDR3.

j_call: TRBJ1-4; v_call: TRBV14; cdr3_aa: ASSRLRSSTNEKLF
j_call: TRBJ2-1; v_call: TRBV6-6; cdr3_aa: ASSYSLYSSYNEQF
j_call: TRBJ2-7; v_call: TRBV29-1; cdr3_aa: SVGWSSYEQY
j_call: TRBJ2-7; v_call: TRBV29-1; cdr3_aa: SARPTGLEQY
j_call: TRBJ2-7; v_call: TRBV19; cdr3_aa: ASPGLAGGYSYEQY
j_call: TRBJ2-6; v_call: TRBV5-5; cdr3_aa: ASGGVTSGANVLT
j_call: TRBJ1-5; v_call: TRBV7-2; cdr3_aa: ASTEYGGSQPQH
j_call: TRBJ1-3; v_call: TRBV5-4; cdr3_aa: ASSSQGDGNTIY
j_call: TRBJ2-2; v_call: TRBV6-1; cdr3_aa: ASSEAGNTGELF
j_call: TRBJ2-1; v_call: TRBV6-4; cdr3_aa: ASSDTGGANEQF
j_call: TRBJ2-2; v_call: TRBV5-1; cdr3_aa: ASSPWEGPGELF
j_call: TRBJ1-2; v_call: TRBV29-1; cdr3_aa: SAGDPTGRRGYT
j_call: TRBJ2-7; v_call: TRBV2; cdr3_aa: ASSAGLAGEQY
j_call: TRBJ2-1; v_call: TRBV5-1; cdr3_aa: ASSLAGQRGGGSYNEQF
j_call: TRBJ1-1; v_call: TRBV19; cdr3_aa: ASGTGGNTEAF
j_call: TRBJ1-4; v_call: TRBV27; cdr3_aa: ASSRNQGTGEKLF
j_call: TRBJ2-3; v_call: TRBV28; cdr3_aa: ASSLAGAGAASDTQY
j_call: TRBJ2-1; v_call: TRBV6-5; cdr3_aa: ASSLGTSGNNEQF
j_call: TRBJ2-7; v_call: TRBV2; cdr3_aa: ARGTQRESEQY
j_call: TRBJ2-1; v_call: TRBV5-1; cdr3_aa: ASKGTSGSMDEQF
j_call: TRBJ1-1; v_call: TRBV18; cdr3_aa: ASSPPNPRAEAF
j_call: TRBJ1-3; v_call: TRBV6-6; cdr3_aa: ASSYQGQSGNTIY
j_call: TRBJ2-5; v_call: TRBV4-1; cdr3_aa: ASSQVETSGETQY
j_call: TRBJ2-5; v_call: TRBV25-1; cdr3_aa: ASRGGVAETQY
j_call: TRBJ2-5; v_call: TRBV4-1; cdr3_aa: ASSHPRRETQY
j_call: TRBJ2-7; v_call: TRBV9; cdr3_aa: ASSVGQGQGEQY
j_call: TRBJ1-1; v_call: TRBV6-1; cdr3_aa: ASSFTRTGGTEAF
j_call: TRBJ2-1; v_call: TRBV27; cdr3_aa: ASSATRDRGRLSSYNEQF